This TCR beta chain was documented in a study of control samples from healthy donors and cancer patients. Trimming removed 3 bases at V and 1 base at J, with 10 bases between. Looked up from germline, CDR1 is SGHRS and CDR2 is YFSETQ. This CDR3 is 14 amino acids long. The protocol was immunoSEQ multiplex PCR, while the TCRdb copy is restricted to in-frame clones and leaves out a portion. The sample includes about 26,000 clones, more than 75% seen only once; the top ten take under 30%. This sequence originates from a man between 60 and 75 years old with colorectal cancer. Sequenced sample: PBMCs. The chain recombines TRBV5-1 with TRBJ1-1, with D perhaps matching TRBD1 (6 bases). The CDR3 here is CASSSTGPNTEAFF. The DNA for the CDR3 is TGCGCCAGCAGCTCAACAGGGCCGAACACTGAAGCTTTCTTT.